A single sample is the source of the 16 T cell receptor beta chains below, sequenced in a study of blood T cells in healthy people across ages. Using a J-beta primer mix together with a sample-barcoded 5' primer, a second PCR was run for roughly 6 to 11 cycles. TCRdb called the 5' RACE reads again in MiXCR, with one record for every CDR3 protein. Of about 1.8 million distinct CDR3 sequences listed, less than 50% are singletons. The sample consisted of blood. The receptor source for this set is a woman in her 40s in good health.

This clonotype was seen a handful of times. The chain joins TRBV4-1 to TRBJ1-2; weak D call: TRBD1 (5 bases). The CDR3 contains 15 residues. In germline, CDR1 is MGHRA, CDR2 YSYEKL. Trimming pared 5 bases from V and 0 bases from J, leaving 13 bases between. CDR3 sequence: CASSGALPANYGYTF. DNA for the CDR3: TGCGCCAGCAGCGGGGCACTCCCAGCTAACTATGGCTACACCTTC.

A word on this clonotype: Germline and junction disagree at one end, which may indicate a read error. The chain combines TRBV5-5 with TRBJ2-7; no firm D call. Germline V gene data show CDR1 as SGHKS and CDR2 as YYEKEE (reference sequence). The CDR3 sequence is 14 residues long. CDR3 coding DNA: TGTGCCTGCAGCGTGGGCCCGAGCTCCTACGAGCAGTACTTC. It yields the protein CACSVGPSSYEQYF.

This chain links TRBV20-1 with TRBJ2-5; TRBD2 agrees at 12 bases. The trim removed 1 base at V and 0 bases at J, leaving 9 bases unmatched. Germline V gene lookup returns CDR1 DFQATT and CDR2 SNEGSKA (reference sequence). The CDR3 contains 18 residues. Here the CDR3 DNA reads TGCAGTGCTAGAGTCCCGCCGACTAGCGGGGGCCACCAAGAGACCCAGTACTTC. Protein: CSARVPPTSGGHQETQYF.

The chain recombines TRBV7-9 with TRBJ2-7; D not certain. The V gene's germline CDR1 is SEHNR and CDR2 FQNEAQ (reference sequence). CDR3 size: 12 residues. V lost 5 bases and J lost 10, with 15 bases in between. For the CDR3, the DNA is TGTGCCAGCAGCCGAGAAGGTCCCACACAGTACTTC. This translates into CASSREGPTQYF.

The CDR3 loop reads CASSLDSPTYEQYF. In nucleotides, the CDR3 is TGTGCCAGCAGCTTGGACAGTCCCACCTACGAGCAGTACTTC. The chain combines TRBV7-2 with TRBJ2-7; a possible D gene is TRBD1 (6 bases). CDR3 length equals 14 residues. In germline, CDR1 is SGHTA, CDR2 FQGNSA. Deletions cut 3 bases from V and 2 bases from J, with 11 bases between.

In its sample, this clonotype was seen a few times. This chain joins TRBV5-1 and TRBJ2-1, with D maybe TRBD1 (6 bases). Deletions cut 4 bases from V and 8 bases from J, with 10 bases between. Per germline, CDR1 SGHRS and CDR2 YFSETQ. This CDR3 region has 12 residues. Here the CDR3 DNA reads TGCGCCAGCAGCACAGGGAGCCATGAGCAGTTCTTC. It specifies CASSTGSHEQFF.

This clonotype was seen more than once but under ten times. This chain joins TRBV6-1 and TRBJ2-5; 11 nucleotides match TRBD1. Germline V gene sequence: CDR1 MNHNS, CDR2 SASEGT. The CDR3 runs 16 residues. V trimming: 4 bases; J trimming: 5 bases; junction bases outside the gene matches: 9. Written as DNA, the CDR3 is TGTGCCAGCAGTGTGATAAGGACAGGGGGCCTGGAGACCCAGTACTTC. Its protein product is CASSVIRTGGLETQYF.

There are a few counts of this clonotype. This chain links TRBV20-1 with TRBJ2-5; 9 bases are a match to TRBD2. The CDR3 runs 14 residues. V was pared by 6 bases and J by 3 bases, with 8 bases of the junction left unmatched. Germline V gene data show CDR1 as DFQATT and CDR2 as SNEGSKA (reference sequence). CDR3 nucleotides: TGCAGTGCCAAACCCTGGACTAGCGAAGAGACCCAGTACTTC. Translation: CSAKPWTSEETQYF.

The chain's CDR3 is CASEPGLAGTDTQYF. In DNA form, the CDR3 reads TGTGCCAGCGAACCGGGACTAGCGGGGACAGATACGCAGTATTTT. The chain has TRBV6-6 and TRBJ2-3; 13 nucleotides match TRBD2. The CDR3 is 15 residues long. V lost 8 bases to trimming and J lost 3 bases; unmatched junction nucleotides: 5. Germline V gene data show CDR1 as MNHNY and CDR2 as SVGAGI (reference sequence).

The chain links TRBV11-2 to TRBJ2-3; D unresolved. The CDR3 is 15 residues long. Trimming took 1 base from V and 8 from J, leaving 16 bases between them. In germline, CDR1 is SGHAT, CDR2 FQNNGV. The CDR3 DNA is TGTGCCAGCAGCTTAGTGGCCCCGCCCGGCGGTACGCAGTATTTT. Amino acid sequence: CASSLVAPPGGTQYF.

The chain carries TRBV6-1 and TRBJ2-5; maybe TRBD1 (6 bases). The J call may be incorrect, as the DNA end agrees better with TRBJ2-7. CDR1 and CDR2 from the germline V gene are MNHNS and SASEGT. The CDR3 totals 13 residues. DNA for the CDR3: TGTGCCAGCAAGGAACAGGGTGTCGACGAGCAGTACTTC. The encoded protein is CASKEQGVDEQYF.

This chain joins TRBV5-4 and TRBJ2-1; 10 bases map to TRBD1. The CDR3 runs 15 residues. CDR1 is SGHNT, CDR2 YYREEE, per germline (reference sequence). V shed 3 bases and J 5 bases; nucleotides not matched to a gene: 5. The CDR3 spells CASSWDRGRNNEQFF. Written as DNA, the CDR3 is TGTGCCAGCAGCTGGGACAGGGGTAGGAACAATGAGCAGTTCTTC. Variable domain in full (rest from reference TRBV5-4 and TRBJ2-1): ETGVTQSPTHLIKTRGQQVTLRCSSQSGHNTVSWYQQALGQGPQFIFQYYREEENGRGNFPPRFSGLQFPNYSSELNVNALELDDSALYLCASSWDRGRNNEQFFGPGTRLTVL.

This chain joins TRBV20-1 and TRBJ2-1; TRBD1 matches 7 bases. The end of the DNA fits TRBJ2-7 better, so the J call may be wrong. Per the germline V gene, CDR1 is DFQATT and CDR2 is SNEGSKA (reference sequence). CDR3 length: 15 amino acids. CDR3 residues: CSAVRQGFSYNEQYF. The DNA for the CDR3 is TGCAGTGCCGTTAGACAGGGATTCTCCTACAATGAGCAGTACTTC.

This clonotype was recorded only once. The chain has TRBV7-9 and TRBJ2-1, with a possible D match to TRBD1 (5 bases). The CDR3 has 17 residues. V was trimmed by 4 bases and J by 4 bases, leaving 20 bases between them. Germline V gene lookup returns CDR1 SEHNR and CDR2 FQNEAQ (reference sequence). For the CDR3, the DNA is TGTGCCAGCAGCTCCTCCGCGACAGCTTACTCGTACAATGAGCAGTTCTTC. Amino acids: CASSSSATAYSYNEQFF.

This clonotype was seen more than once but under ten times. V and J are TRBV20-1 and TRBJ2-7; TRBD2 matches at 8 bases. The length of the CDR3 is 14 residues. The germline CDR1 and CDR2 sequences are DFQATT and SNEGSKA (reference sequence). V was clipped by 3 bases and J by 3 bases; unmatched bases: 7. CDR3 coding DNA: TGCAGTGCTAGGTTCGGGGGGGACTACTACGAGCAGTACTTC. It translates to CSARFGGDYYEQYF.

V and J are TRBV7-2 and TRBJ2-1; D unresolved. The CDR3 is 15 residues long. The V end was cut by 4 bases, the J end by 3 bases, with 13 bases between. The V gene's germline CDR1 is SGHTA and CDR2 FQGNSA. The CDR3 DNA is TGTGCCAGCAGCTCTCGACACGGAAACTACAATGAGCAGTTCTTC. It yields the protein CASSSRHGNYNEQFF. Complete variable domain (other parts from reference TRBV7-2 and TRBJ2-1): GAGVSQSPSNKVTEKGKDVELRCDPISGHTALYWYRQSLGQGLEFLIYFQGNSAPDKSGLPSDRFSAERTGGSVSTLTIQRTQQEDSAVYLCASSSRHGNYNEQFFGPGTRLTVL.